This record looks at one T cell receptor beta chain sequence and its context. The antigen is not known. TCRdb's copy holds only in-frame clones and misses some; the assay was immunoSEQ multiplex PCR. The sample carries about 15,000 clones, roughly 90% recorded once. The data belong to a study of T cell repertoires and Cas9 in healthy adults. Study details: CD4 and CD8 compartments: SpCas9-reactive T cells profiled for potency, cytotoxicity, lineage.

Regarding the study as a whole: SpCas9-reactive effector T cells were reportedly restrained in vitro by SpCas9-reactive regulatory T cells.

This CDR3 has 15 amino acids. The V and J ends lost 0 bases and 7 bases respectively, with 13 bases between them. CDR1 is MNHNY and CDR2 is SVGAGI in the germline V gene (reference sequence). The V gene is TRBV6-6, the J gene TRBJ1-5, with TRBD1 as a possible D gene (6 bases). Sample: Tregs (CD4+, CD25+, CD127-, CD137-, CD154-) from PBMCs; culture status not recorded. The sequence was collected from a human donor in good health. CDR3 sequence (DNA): TGTGCCAGCAGTTACTCGTCACAGGGACAACAGCCCCAGCATTTT. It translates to CASSYSSQGQQPQHF.